This T cell receptor (beta chain) came from a study of blood T cell repertoires in COVID-19. Across the study: The cDNA or gDNA used as material had been derived from T cells, B-cell-depleted T cells, or PBMCs.

TCRdb keeps only in-frame clones here, not all; method: immunoSEQ multiplex PCR. The repertoire holds roughly 100,000 clones, with 86% as singletons. The CDR3 totals 14 residues. The ends were cut back, 0 bases at V and 7 bases at J, with 11 bases in the middle. Germline loops: CDR1 SGDLS, CDR2 YYNGEE. This clone has only one observation. The source is a human donor in a cohort sampled during active COVID-19. V and J are TRBV9 and TRBJ2-4; D possibly corresponds to TRBD1 (5 bases). The specimen was peripheral blood. In DNA, the CDR3 is TGTGCCAGCAGCGTAGGGGCAGGGTTGAACATTCAGTACTTC. This gives the protein CASSVGAGLNIQYF. Full variable domain (missing parts from reference TRBV9 and TRBJ2-4): DSGVTQTPKHLITATGQRVTLRCSPRSGDLSVYWYQQSLDQGLQFLIQYYNGEERAKGNILERFSAQQFPDLHSELNLSSLELGDSALYFCASSVGAGLNIQYFGAGTRLSVL.